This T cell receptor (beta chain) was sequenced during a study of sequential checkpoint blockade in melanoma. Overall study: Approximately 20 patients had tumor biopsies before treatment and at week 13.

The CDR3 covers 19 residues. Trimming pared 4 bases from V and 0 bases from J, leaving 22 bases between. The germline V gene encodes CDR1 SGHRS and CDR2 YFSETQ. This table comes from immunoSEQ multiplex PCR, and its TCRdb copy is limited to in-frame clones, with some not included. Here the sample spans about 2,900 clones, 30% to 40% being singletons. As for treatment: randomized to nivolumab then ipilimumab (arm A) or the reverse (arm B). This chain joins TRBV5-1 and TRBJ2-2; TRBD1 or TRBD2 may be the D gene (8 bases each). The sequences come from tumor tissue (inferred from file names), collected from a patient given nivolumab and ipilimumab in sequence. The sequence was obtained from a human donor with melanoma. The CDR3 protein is CASSRDRPGTRTNTGELFF. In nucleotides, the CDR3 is TGCGCCAGCAGCCGGGACAGGCCCGGGACTAGAACGAACACCGGGGAGCTGTTTTTT.